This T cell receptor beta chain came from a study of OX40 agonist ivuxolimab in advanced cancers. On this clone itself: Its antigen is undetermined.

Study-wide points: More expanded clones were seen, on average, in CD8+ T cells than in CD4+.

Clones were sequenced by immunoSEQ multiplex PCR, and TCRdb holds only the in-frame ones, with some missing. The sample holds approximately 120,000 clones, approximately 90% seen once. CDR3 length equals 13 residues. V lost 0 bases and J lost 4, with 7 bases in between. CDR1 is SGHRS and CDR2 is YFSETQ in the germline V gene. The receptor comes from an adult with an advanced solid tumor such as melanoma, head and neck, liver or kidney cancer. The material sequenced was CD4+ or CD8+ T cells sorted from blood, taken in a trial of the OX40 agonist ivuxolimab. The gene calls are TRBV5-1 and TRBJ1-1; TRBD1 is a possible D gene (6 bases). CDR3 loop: CASSLAGVTEAFF. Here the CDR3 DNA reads TGCGCCAGCAGCTTGGCAGGGGTCACTGAAGCTTTCTTT.